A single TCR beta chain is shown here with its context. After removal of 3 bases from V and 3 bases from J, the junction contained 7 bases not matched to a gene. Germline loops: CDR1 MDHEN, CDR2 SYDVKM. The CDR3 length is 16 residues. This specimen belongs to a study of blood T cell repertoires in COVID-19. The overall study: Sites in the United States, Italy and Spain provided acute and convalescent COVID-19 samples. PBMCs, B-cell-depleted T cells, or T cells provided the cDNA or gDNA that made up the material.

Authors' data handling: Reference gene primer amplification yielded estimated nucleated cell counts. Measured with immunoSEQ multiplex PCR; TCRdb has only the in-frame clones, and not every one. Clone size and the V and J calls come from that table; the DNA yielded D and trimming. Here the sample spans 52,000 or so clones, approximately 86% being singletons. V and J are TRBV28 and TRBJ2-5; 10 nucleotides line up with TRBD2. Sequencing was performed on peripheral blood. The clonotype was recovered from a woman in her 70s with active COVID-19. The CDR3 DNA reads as TGTGCCAGCAGTTTTGCAGCGGGAGGGCCTGAAGAGACCCAGTACTTC. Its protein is CASSFAAGGPEETQYF.